This TCR beta chain is drawn from a study of vaccination effects on CD4 cells after COVID-19 (dated by TCRdb to between 2021 and 2024). Turning to the overall study: Post-vaccine samples across the study were collected a median of 72 days after the second dose, with a range of 14 to 241. In both COVID-19 convalescent patients and infection-naive vaccine recipients, the study compared SARS-CoV-2 spike-specific CD4+ TCR repertoires from before mRNA vaccination with those from after it. A total of some eleven COVID-19 convalescent patients and a handful of SARS-CoV-2-naive healthy vaccine recipients were included in the full study. Cultures from other donors in the study were sequenced using the Oncomine TCR Beta short-read assay on an Illumina iSeq 100.

In regard to this clone: The target of this receptor is not known. There are no base qualities to consult, and no much larger clone falls within one base.

To identify antigen-specific CD4+ T cell clonotypes by their expansion, the ViraFEST assay first stimulated PBMC with viral peptide pools and then applied TCR sequencing. After around eleven days of culture, CD4+ T cells were isolated with the EasySep CD4+ T cell isolation kit. Each participant got two doses of an mRNA SARS-CoV-2 vaccine, either BNT162b2 or mRNA-1273. None of the healthy vaccine recipients had a prior SARS-CoV-2 infection, which was confirmed by nucleocapsid antibody tests that came back negative both before and after vaccination. A few million PBMC per well were cultured with about 9 ug/ml peptides in IMDM containing roughly 5% human AB serum, around 9.7 IU/ml IL-2 and gentamicin. On days 3 and 7, half of the culture medium was replaced with fresh IL-2-containing medium. Unless otherwise noted, each peptide stimulation condition was cultured in triplicate wells. Using Ficoll-Paque Plus gradient centrifugation, PBMC were separated from whole blood and then either used fresh or cryopreserved at -140C. The spike proteins of SARS-CoV-2 and of the common cold coronaviruses HCoV-NL63, HCoV-OC43 and HCoV-229E were spanned by overlapping peptide pools. Genomic DNA was extracted from cultured CD4+ T cells with the QIAamp micro DNA kit.

What the study reported, not specific to this receptor: Limitations of the study were the small number of convalescent patients and the absence of early post-infection timepoints. At late post-vaccination timepoints, both infection-induced and vaccine-induced clones showed marked clonal contraction, consistent with waning T cell responses. Among healthy vaccine recipients, nearly all vaccine-induced clones were SARS-CoV-2 mono-reactive, and just 1 of 255 was cross-reactive with common cold coronaviruses.

In the germline V gene, CDR1 corresponds to MGHRA and CDR2 to YSYEKL. Trimming accounts for 1 base at V and 8 bases at J, while the number of junction bases matched to no gene is 8. Including the terminal cysteine and phenylalanine, the CDR3 comprises 15 residues. The CDR3 DNA has 45 bases and is translated from base 1. The library was made by the immunoSEQ multiplex PCR assay. DNA from the CD4+ T cells that had been cultured and isolated underwent TCR beta CDR3 sequencing. On the authors' methods: The analysis removed non-productive TCR sequences, trimmed reads to the CDR3 region, and retained only CDR3s that were 7 or more amino acids long. Antigen-specific clonotypes were identified with the MANAFEST web app by comparing expansion in peptide wells against reference cultures. To count as positive, a clone had to show expansion at FDR<0.05 compared with the reference and with all other wells, an odds ratio above 5, and a frequency above 0.1% in two replicate wells. A clonotype was called cross-reactive if it was significantly expanded both in SARS-CoV-2 spike wells and in at least one common cold coronavirus spike condition. CDR3 similarity was assessed by Levenshtein distance with the stringdist R package, and unrooted trees were built with ape in R 3.6.1. In TCRdb, the immuneACCESS table is reduced to in-frame sequences with V and J assigned. These tables do not hold every clone; where another copy was compared, an unresolved V gene accounts for under half, and the others remain unexplained. The V and J calls and the clone size are those of that table, but D and trimming were determined from the DNA. The sample table contains 20,000 to 25,000 clones; only one count was recorded for around 76% of them. The biggest ten clones account for around 10% of the sample.

The receptor chain draws on TRBV4-1 and TRBJ1-5, with 7 middle bases fitting TRBD1. This sequence originates from a human donor who received a COVID-19 vaccine. The input for sequencing was CD4+ T cells from PBMCs cultured with HCoV-229E spike peptides, taken after COVID-19 vaccination. The label giving this sample's cell subset or site can be read as: HCoV-229E spike overlapping peptide pool stimulation. This receptor carries the CDR3 CASSQGDSRSKPQHF. Here is the DNA: TGCGCCAGCAGCCAAGGGGACAGCCGGTCGAAGCCCCAGCATTTT.